Listed here are 3 T cell receptor beta chains from one sample, sequenced in a study of blood T cell repertoires in COVID-19. The method was immunoSEQ multiplex PCR; TCRdb's version includes in-frame clones alone and lacks a portion of them. The repertoire consists of approximately 52,000 clones, with approximately 90% occurring once and the leading ten covering around 3.1%. Source material: peripheral blood. Source of these receptors: a man aged 50 or older with acute or convalescent COVID-19.

The gene calls are TRBV19 and TRBJ2-7; 8 bases match TRBD1. The trim removed 3 bases at V and 0 bases at J, leaving 4 bases unmatched. In germline, CDR1 is LNHDA, CDR2 SQIVND (reference sequence). The length of the CDR3 is 15 residues. The CDR3 is CASSIPGGRSYEQYF. The CDR3, as DNA: TGTGCCAGTAGTATTCCAGGGGGCCGCTCCTACGAGCAGTACTTC.

The chain's CDR3 is CASSFTGEKLFF. The CDR3 bases are TGTGCCAGCAGCTTTACGGGTGAAAAACTGTTTTTT. This chain joins TRBV7-3 and TRBJ1-4; no firm D call. In germline, CDR1 is SGHTA, CDR2 FQGTGA. V gave up 3 bases and J gave up 7 bases, with 6 bases separating them. The CDR3 spans 12 residues.

CDR3 sequence: CAISEKQGRYEQYF. CDR3 coding DNA: TGTGCCATCAGCGAGAAACAGGGGCGGTACGAGCAGTACTTC. The chain carries TRBV10-3 and TRBJ2-7, with TRBD1 matching over 7 bases. Germline CDR1 ENHRY, CDR2 SYGVKD. The CDR3 is made up of 14 amino acids. V trimming: 6 bases; J trimming: 4 bases; junction bases outside the gene matches: 9.